The clone carrying this T cell receptor beta chain appeared many times. Antigen: not known. TCRdb analysed the RT-PCR reads with MiXCR anew, one entry per CDR3 protein. The sample contains about 700,000 distinct CDR3 sequences, 14% of which appear only once. This specimen belongs to a study of response to subunit inactivated influenza vaccine. Study-wide points: There was a suggestion from the authors that each seasonal influenza vaccination recruits few new T cells.

Germline assignment: CDR1 LGHNA and CDR2 YSLEER. CDR3 size: 16 residues. V shed 0 bases, J shed 7 bases, and the junction held 6 bases outside the gene matches. The source was PBMCs from blood, collected around 14 days before vaccination. The receptor was isolated from a man in his forties or fifties who received an inactivated influenza vaccine. The chain combines TRBV4-3 with TRBJ2-1; 10 nucleotides match TRBD2. The CDR3 loop reads CASSQDQLAGANEQFF. The CDR3 DNA reads TGCGCCAGCAGCCAAGACCAGCTAGCGGGAGCGAATGAGCAGTTCTTC.